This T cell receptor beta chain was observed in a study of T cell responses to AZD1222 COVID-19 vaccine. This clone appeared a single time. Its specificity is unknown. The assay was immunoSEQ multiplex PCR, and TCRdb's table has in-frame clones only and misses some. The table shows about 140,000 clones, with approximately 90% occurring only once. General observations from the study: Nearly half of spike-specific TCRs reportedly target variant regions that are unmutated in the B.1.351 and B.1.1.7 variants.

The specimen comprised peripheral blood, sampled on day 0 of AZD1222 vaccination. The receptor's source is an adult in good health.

The DNA for the CDR3 is TGTGCCAGCTTGGGGGACGGGGGTGAAGCTTTCTTT. Its translation: CASLGDGGEAFF. The J gene is TRBJ1-1, the V gene TRBV2; tentatively, D is TRBD1 (5 bases). The CDR3 runs to 12 residues. Trimming removed 8 bases at V and 7 bases at J, with 14 bases between. Germline CDR1 SNHLY, CDR2 FYNNEI.